This T cell receptor beta chain was documented in a study of blood T cell repertoires in COVID-19. Looking at the study overall: Researchers got acute and convalescent COVID-19 samples from the United States, Italy and Spain. Nucleic acid was either cDNA or gDNA, and it came from T cells, B-cell-depleted T cells, or PBMCs.

This CDR3 comprises 15 residues. Trimming took 8 bases from V and 3 from J; bases not matched to a gene: 7. Germline V gene lookup returns CDR1 MNHEY and CDR2 SMNVEV (reference sequence). Per the authors' pipeline: It was from reference gene primer amplification that nucleated cell counts were estimated. Measured with immunoSEQ multiplex PCR; TCRdb has only the in-frame clones, and not every one. The D gene and trimming were derived from the DNA, and the V and J assignments and clone size from that table. The sample has roughly 250,000 clones, around 83% seen once; the top ten hold approximately 1.4%.

V and J are TRBV27 and TRBJ2-7, with 13 bases lining up with TRBD2. This receptor was obtained from a woman aged 40 to 49 who had recovered from COVID-19. The source material was peripheral blood. CDR3 in DNA: TGTGCCAGCGGAAAACTAGCGGGGGGGCTCTACGAGCAGTACTTC. Amino acid sequence: CASGKLAGGLYEQYF.